Below, one TCR beta chain is given with its context. In this sample, this clone turned up once. The antigen it binds to is not known. Base qualities are missing; no much larger clone stands one base away. Reading the germline V gene (reference sequence) gives CDR1 SGHNT and CDR2 YYREEE. The CDR3 starts with the cysteine, ends with the phenylalanine, and has 13 residues. The kept DNA is CDR3 alone, 39 bases in frame from the first base. V has 5 bases trimmed and J has 6 bases trimmed; junction bases matching no gene number 6. In total, roughly 710 healthy bone marrow donors made up the cohort. At the time of sampling, all cohort members were nominally healthy, though unrecorded immune exposures were likely present. The donor tested CMV seronegative and was one of the 352 seronegative cohort members. A peripheral blood sample was collected from each donor, and TCR beta sequencing was performed on peripheral blood mononuclear cells. Genomic DNA was extracted from the blood cell samples with the Qiagen DNeasy Blood Extraction Kit.

The entry originates in a study of cytomegalovirus exposure and HLA in healthy donors (dated by TCRdb to about 2017). For the wider study: According to an earlier analysis of 587 of the donors, about 179 million T cells yielded approximately 120 million unique TCR beta sequences and 276 Gb of sequence data. An early release that covered about 600 HLA-typed donors contained approximately 300 gigabases of sequencing data and approximately 85 million unique TCR sequences. Of the approximately 400 genotyped donors, around 81% fell in the genetic ancestry cluster associated with self-reported Caucasian donors. The study aimed to test whether cataloging public T cell receptors could reveal signatures of past pathogen exposure. The T cell repertoires of some 700 subjects were profiled by immunosequencing and related to cytomegalovirus serostatus. A separate validation cohort of 100 to 150 different subjects was used in addition to the 666-subject first cohort. To predict cytomegalovirus infection status, the study brought together high-throughput TCR immunosequencing, statistical association of individual TCRs with disease status, and machine learning. A later analysis re-examined previously published TCR beta repertoires from roughly 650 donors and added high-resolution HLA genotyping to investigate patterns of TCR occurrence. In the later analysis, no new phenotypic data were used to find candidate immune exposures; instead, reliance was placed on TCR beta sequences and their occurrence across donors. In an earlier analysis of 587 of the donors, high-throughput TCR beta sequencing was used to judge whether each TCR beta V gene segment behaved as functional or pseudogenic. Donor age, sex, ethnicity and CMV serostatus were collected together with the repertoire data. In a later genetic analysis, genome-wide SNP genotypes for about three fifths of the roughly 670 donors were used, and that subset was treated as a discovery cohort. All discovery cohort repertoires had been generated on a single sequencing platform. HLA typing included class I and class II loci at four-digit resolution. Typing coverage varied by locus: roughly 629-640 donors for A, B, C, DRB1 and DQB1; roughly 510 for DQA1; more than 600 for DPA1; around 450 for DPB1. About five DR-DQ haplotypes were treated as single units for association and clustering because of strong linkage in the cohort. On average, 235,054 unique TCR beta nucleotide sequences were sequenced per donor among a few hundred genotyped donors of the cohort, with about 19% of those sequences being non-productive.

The library was prepared using the immunoSEQ multiplex PCR assay. For the multiplex PCR, a mixture combining 60 forward primers for TCR Vbeta segments and 13 reverse primers for TCR Jbeta segments was used. A multiplex PCR assay on genomic DNA amplified the CDR3 region of rearranged TCR beta genes. The Illumina HiSeq System was used to sequence the amplified TCR beta libraries as 87-base-pair reads. As for the original processing: Across the roughly 700 repertoires, a later analysis counted tens of millions of unique TCR beta chains, around 10 million of which were shared by at least two donors. To remove PCR and sequencing errors, raw reads were error-corrected and collapsed into unique sequences using a nearest-neighbor algorithm that merged closely related sequences. CDR3 sequences were aligned to IMGT reference sequences to assign V, D and J gene segments. For a sequence to be retained, a match of at least six nucleotides was required to both a V gene segment and a J gene segment. Rearrangements were called productive when the CDR3 lacked stop codons and stayed in frame with V and J; all others were non-productive. CDR3 was defined by IMGT convention, running from the second conserved V-encoded cysteine to the conserved J-encoded phenylalanine. The earlier analysis of 587 of the donors excluded sequences that lacked an unambiguous match to a single V gene segment. In an earlier analysis of a few hundred of the donors, V segments were called functional above 56.7% productive rearrangements and were called segregating when the between-donor standard deviation exceeded 5%. A statistical classification framework was built for diagnosing cytomegalovirus status from the catalog of TCR beta chain sequences. In a later analysis, TCR nucleotide sequences were compared against IMGT/GENE-DB human TR gene sequences so that V and J genes could be assigned. A later analysis assigned CDR3 sequences and most-parsimonious VDJ recombination scenarios with the TCRdist pipeline. In a later analysis, each TCR beta chain was defined by its CDR3 amino acid sequence together with its V-gene family, and reads without a unique V-gene family were excluded. As a way to deal with suspected cross-contamination and a sequencing artifact, a later analysis dropped hundreds of nucleotide sequences that were highly shared and had low generation probability. A later analysis calculated a clonal expansion index for each public chain from normalized within-repertoire ranks of inferred template counts. In a later analysis, generation probabilities were computed using a VDJ recombination model fitted to out-of-frame rearrangements, and the results were checked against IGoR. In a later analysis, TCR-TCR, TCR-HLA and TCR-CMV co-occurrence was scored with hypergeometric tests, and a repertoire-size bias correction was applied to TCR pairs. To estimate false discovery rates, a later analysis permuted the HLA or CMV assignments 20 times. In a later analysis, co-occurring TCRs were grouped using DBSCAN, with TCRdist sequence similarity added in when clustering inside HLA-allele-positive subsets. Co-occurrence clustering excluded repertoires with fewer than 30,000 or more than 120,000 public chains, plus five with anomalous nucleotide sharing. TCRdb provides this immuneACCESS table in a form limited to in-frame rearrangements. Some clones are lacking; in checked studies, under half of them reflect an unresolved V gene, and why the rest are absent is not known. The V and J calls and the clone size are those of that table, but D and trimming were determined from the DNA. Here the sample has roughly 190,000 clones; over 60% occur a single time. 0.85% to 1.4% of the sample goes to the ten largest clones.

Study-wide findings and limitations: In an earlier analysis of 500 to 650 of the donors, most TCR beta V segments appeared in productive rearrangements about 87% or about 30% of the time, broadly matching IMGT annotations. In both the original and validation cohorts, the classifier was reported to diagnose cytomegalovirus status with high specificity and sensitivity. In a later analysis, the rate of TCR association differed among HLA loci, with DRB1 alleles having the most associated TCRs and HLA-C alleles having the fewest. Presence/absence analyses assumed roughly uniform sequencing depth across donors, an assumption that may not hold. In a later analysis, most CMV-associated TCR beta chains were found to appear HLA-restricted, with HLA associations seemingly driven largely by CMV exposure. Assigning TCR associations to individual alleles was difficult when HLA alleles, especially DR and DQ, strongly co-occurred. CMV serostatus was the only immune exposure information available for the cohort. The authors suggested that the approach could potentially be generalized to other disease states and immunological phenotypes. This cohort had only TCR beta chains sequenced, and the lack of alpha or paired-chain data limited which features could be detected. In a later genetic analysis, fewer N-insertions in productive TCRs were reported among donors in an Asian-associated ancestry cluster than the approximately 670-donor mean. The sequencing pipeline was judged likely to have produced a cluster of highly shared sequence variants as a technical artifact. V-gene and J-gene trimming of TCR beta chains was associated with a missense DCLRE1C variant in a later genetic analysis, and the association was replicated in an independent cohort. Because counts were too low, more than 15 rarely observed V segments, including chromosome 9 orphons, were excluded from the earlier analysis of several hundred of the donors. Linkage disequilibrium might explain the correlated functional status among segregating V segments, but an unknown experimental factor could not be ruled out. A later analysis reported that several top co-occurrence clusters appeared linked to parvovirus B19, influenza, CMV and Epstein-Barr virus. In a later analysis, HLA-associated TCR beta chains were found to be more clonally expanded and to have lower generation probabilities than equally common non-associated chains. In vitro tests confirmed that three of the cytomegalovirus-associated TCR beta chains recognize cytomegalovirus antigens. At a false discovery rate of 0.05, a later analysis linked 15,000 to 20,000 TCR beta sequences to specific HLA alleles. Some IMGT-functional V segments, including TRBV6-2 and TRBV6-3, could not be told apart with the 87-base-pair reads, so those segments were excluded. HLA typing was unavailable for some donors at each locus, so association tests used only the typed subset. Across donors, most TCR sequences were observed very rarely, whereas some public TCRs were present in many individuals. The study listed 150 to 200 TCR beta chains as associated with cytomegalovirus. A further reported finding was that TCR beta sequences accurately predicted the HLA-A and HLA-B alleles for most subjects in the first cohort.

The TCR originated in a woman aged 40 to 49 in good health and CMV-seronegative. The chain joins TRBV5-4 to TRBJ1-2, and 8 bases in between align with TRBD1. The sequencing input was PBMCs. This receptor has the CDR3 CASSTDRVDGYTF. The nucleotide sequence is given as TGTGCCAGCAGTACGGACAGGGTGGATGGCTACACCTTC.